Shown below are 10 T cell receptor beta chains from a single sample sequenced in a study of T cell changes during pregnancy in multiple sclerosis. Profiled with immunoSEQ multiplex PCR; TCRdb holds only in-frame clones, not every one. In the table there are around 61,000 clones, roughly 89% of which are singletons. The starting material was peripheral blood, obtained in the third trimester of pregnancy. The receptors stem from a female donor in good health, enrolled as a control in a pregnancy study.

The CDR3 sequence: CSVDKGRGAYEQYF. CDR3 bases: TGCAGCGTTGATAAGGGCAGGGGCGCCTACGAGCAGTACTTC. The chain joins TRBV29-1 to TRBJ2-7; D may be TRBD1 (6 bases). The CDR3 extends over 14 amino acids. V gave up 3 bases and J gave up 2 bases, with 14 bases separating them. Germline-derived CDR1 and CDR2 are SQVTM and ANQGSEA.

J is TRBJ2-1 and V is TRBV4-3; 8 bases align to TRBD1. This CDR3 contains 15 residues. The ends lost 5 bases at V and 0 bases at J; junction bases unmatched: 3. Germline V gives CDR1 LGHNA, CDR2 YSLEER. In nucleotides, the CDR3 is TGCGCCAGCAGCTGGACAGGGAGCTCCTACAATGAGCAGTTCTTC. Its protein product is CASSWTGSSYNEQFF.

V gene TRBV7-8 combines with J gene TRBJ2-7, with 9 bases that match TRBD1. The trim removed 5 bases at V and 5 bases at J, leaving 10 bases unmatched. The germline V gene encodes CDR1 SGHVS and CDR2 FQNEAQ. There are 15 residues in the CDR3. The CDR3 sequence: CASSPPGTGLDEQYF. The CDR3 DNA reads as TGTGCCAGCAGCCCTCCCGGGACAGGGTTGGACGAGCAGTACTTC.

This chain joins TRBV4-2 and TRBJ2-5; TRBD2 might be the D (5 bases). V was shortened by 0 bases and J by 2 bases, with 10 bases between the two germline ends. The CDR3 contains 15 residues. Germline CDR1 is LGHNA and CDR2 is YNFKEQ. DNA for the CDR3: TGTGCCAGCAGCCAAGATAACGGGGTACAAGAGACCCAGTACTTC. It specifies CASSQDNGVQETQYF.

The CDR3 sequence is CASSYSGVRTGLDEQYF. CDR3 nucleotide sequence: TGCGCCAGCAGCTACAGCGGCGTGAGGACAGGCCTCGACGAGCAGTACTTC. The chain uses TRBV4-3 and TRBJ2-7; TRBD1 aligns across 7 bases. CDR3 length: 17 residues. Germline values: CDR1 LGHNA, CDR2 YSLEER. Trimming at V came to 5 bases and at J to 5 bases, leaving 18 bases not matched to a gene.

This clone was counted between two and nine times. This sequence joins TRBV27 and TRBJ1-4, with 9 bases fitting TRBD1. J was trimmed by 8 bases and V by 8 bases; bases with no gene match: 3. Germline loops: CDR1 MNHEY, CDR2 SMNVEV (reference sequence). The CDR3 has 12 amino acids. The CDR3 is CASGQGYEKLFF. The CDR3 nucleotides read TGTGCCAGCGGACAGGGGTACGAAAAACTGTTTTTT.

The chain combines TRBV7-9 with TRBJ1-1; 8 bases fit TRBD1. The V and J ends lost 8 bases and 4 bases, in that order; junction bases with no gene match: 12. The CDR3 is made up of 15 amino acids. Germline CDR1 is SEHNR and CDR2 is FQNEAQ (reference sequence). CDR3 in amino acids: CASVIGWTGSTEAFF. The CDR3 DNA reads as TGTGCCAGCGTGATCGGGTGGACAGGGTCCACTGAAGCTTTCTTT.

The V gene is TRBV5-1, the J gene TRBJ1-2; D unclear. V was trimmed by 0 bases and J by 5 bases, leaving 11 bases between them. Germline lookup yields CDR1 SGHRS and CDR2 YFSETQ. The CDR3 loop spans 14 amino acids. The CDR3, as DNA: TGCGCCAGCAGCTTGGTTGCCCTCACTTATGGCTACACCTTC. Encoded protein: CASSLVALTYGYTF.

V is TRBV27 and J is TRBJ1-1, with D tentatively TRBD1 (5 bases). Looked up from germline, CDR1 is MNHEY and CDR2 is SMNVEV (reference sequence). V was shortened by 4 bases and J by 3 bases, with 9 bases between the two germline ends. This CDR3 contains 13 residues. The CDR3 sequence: CASSWEGYTEAFF. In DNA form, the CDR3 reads TGTGCCAGCAGTTGGGAGGGGTACACTGAAGCTTTCTTT.

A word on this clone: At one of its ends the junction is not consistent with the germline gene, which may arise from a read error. The CDR3 region has the DNA TGTGCCAGCAGTTTAGCGGGGGCCCTACAAGAGACCCAGTACTTC. This encodes CASSLAGALQETQYF. This chain joins TRBV7-2 and TRBJ2-5, with TRBD2 matching 9 bases. Looked up from germline, CDR1 is SGHTA and CDR2 is FQGNSA. The CDR3 has 15 amino acids.